A single sample is the source of the 23 T cell receptor beta chains below, sequenced in a study of OX40 agonist ivuxolimab in advanced cancers. Here immunoSEQ multiplex PCR was the method, and the copy in TCRdb shows in-frame clones only, minus some. The data show 70,000 to 95,000 clones, with 83% seen just once and approximately 0.8% held by the top ten. The sample in question was CD4+ or CD8+ T cells sorted from blood, obtained in a trial of the OX40 agonist ivuxolimab. Every receptor here comes from an adult with an advanced solid tumor such as melanoma, head and neck, liver or kidney cancer.

The chain has TRBV28 and TRBJ2-2; TRBD1 agrees at 7 bases. J was trimmed by 6 bases and V by 6 bases; bases with no gene match: 10. Germline V gene data show CDR1 as MDHEN and CDR2 as SYDVKM. The CDR3 runs to 15 residues. In DNA form, the CDR3 reads TGTGCCAGCAGCTATACAGGGGTAGGATCCGGGGAGCTGTTTTTT. It translates to CASSYTGVGSGELFF.

The V call is TRBV6-5, the J call TRBJ2-5; D might be TRBD1 (6 bases). The V gene's germline CDR1 is MNHEY and CDR2 SVGAGI. V lost 5 bases to trimming and J lost 4 bases, with 17 bases between them. CDR3 length: 15 amino acids. The CDR3 spells CASSLQRTGTETQYF. CDR3 nucleotide sequence: TGTGCCAGCAGTCTCCAGAGAACAGGGACAGAGACCCAGTACTTC.

This clone was detected once. The chain couples TRBV5-1 to TRBJ2-1; 13 bases align to TRBD2. Germline-derived CDR1 and CDR2 are SGHRS and YFSETQ. V was pared by 3 bases and J by 9 bases, with 6 bases of the junction left unmatched. The CDR3 extends over 15 amino acids. CDR3 loop: CASSSRLAGGGEQFF. CDR3 coding DNA: TGCGCCAGCAGCTCCCGACTAGCGGGGGGAGGTGAGCAGTTCTTC.

The V call is TRBV5-1, the J call TRBJ2-3; TRBD2 matches 8 bases. The V gene's germline CDR1 is SGHRS and CDR2 YFSETQ. The CDR3 loop spans 16 amino acids. With V trimmed by 3 bases and J by 2 bases, 8 bases remained unmatched. The CDR3 DNA reads TGCGCCAGCAGCTGGAAGACTAGCGTCTACACAGATACGCAGTATTTT. Its protein is CASSWKTSVYTDTQYF.

The chain carries TRBV7-2 and TRBJ2-3, with TRBD2 as a possible D gene (5 bases). CDR1 is SGHTA, CDR2 FQGNSA, per germline. The CDR3 is 12 residues long. V was trimmed by 5 bases and J by 14 bases, leaving 17 bases between them. CDR3 sequence: CASSPLPGLGYF. The CDR3 DNA is TGTGCCAGCAGCCCGTTACCCGGACTCGGGTATTTT.

V and J are TRBV10-3 and TRBJ2-5; possible D gene TRBD1, 5 bases. Gene TRBJ2-7 matches the end of the DNA better, so the J call may be wrong. Per germline, CDR1 ENHRY and CDR2 SYGVKD. The CDR3 is 12 amino acids. The CDR3 region has the DNA TGTGCCATCAAAGGGGTTACCTACGAGCAGTACTTC. It encodes CAIKGVTYEQYF.

The CDR3 nucleotides are TGTGCCAGCAGTTTGAGACTAGCGGGTGGCACCGGGGAGCTGTTTTTT. Translating gives CASSLRLAGGTGELFF. This chain links TRBV27 with TRBJ2-2, with 10 bases identical to TRBD2. Unmatched junction bases numbered 5, after V lost 3 bases and J lost 4 bases. The CDR3 is made up of 16 amino acids. CDR1 is MNHEY and CDR2 is SMNVEV in the germline V gene (reference sequence).

This clone appeared a single time. This chain joins TRBV14 and TRBJ1-4; D remains ambiguous. Between the trimmed V and J ends, which lost 6 bases and 7 bases, there was a span of 9 bases. Germline CDR1 is SGHDN and CDR2 is FVKESK. The CDR3 runs 12 residues. This CDR3 is CASSPRGEKLFF. The CDR3 coding sequence is TGTGCCAGCAGTCCTCGAGGTGAAAAACTGTTTTTT. The complete variable domain, with remaining parts taken from reference TRBV14 and TRBJ1-4, reads EAGVTQFPSHSVIEKGQTVTLRCDPISGHDNLYWYRRVMGKEIKFLLHFVKESKQDESGMPNNRFLAERTGGTYSTLKVQPAELEDSGVYFCASSPRGEKLFFGSGTQLSVL.

This chain joins TRBV5-1 and TRBJ2-1; D not resolved. The CDR3 covers 13 residues. Germline V gene sequence: CDR1 SGHRS, CDR2 YFSETQ. Trimming stripped 1 base from V and 6 bases from J, with 8 bases between. Here the CDR3 reads CASSLSFPNEQFF. The CDR3 DNA reads as TGCGCCAGCAGCTTGTCCTTCCCCAATGAGCAGTTCTTC.

V and J are TRBV28 and TRBJ2-5, with D unresolved. Germline V gene sequence: CDR1 MDHEN, CDR2 SYDVKM. The CDR3 has 12 residues. V was cut by 2 bases and J by 5 bases, with 6 bases left in between. DNA of the CDR3: TGTGCCAGCAGTTTACTGGGGGAGACCCAGTACTTC. Amino acids: CASSLLGETQYF.

This clone was detected once. The chain combines TRBV7-6 with TRBJ2-1; 10 bases agree with TRBD2. The CDR3 is 14 amino acids. The germline V gene has CDR1 SGHVS and CDR2 FNYEAQ. Losses at the gene ends were 5 bases for V and 12 bases for J; bases not matched to a gene: 10. CDR3 sequence reads: CASSLEVAGGRQFF. The CDR3 bases are TGTGCCAGCAGCCTAGAGGTAGCGGGGGGTAGGCAGTTCTTC.

The J gene is TRBJ2-2, the V gene TRBV10-3; D is ambiguous. V was pared by 0 bases and J by 7 bases, with 0 bases between. The CDR3 loop spans 11 amino acids. Germline-derived CDR1 and CDR2 are ENHRY and SYGVKD. Here the CDR3 DNA reads TGTGCCATCAGTGAGTCCGGGGAGCTGTTTTTT. It specifies CAISESGELFF.

The V call is TRBV11-2, the J call TRBJ2-7; D may be TRBD1 (6 bases). Germline CDR1 reads SGHAT; CDR2 reads FQNNGV. V lost 4 bases and J lost 2, with 15 bases in between. The CDR3 contains 15 residues. CDR3 residues: CASSSQTGITYEQYF. In DNA, the CDR3 is TGTGCCAGCAGCTCTCAGACAGGTATCACCTACGAGCAGTACTTC. The entire variable domain, with the rest obtained from reference TRBV11-2 and TRBJ2-7, is as follows: EAGVAQSPRYKIIEKRQSVAFWCNPISGHATLYWYQQILGQGPKLLIQFQNNGVVDDSQLPKDRFSAERLKGVDSTLKIQPAKLEDSAVYLCASSSQTGITYEQYFGPGTRLTVT.

The sample holds many counts of this clone. The chain recombines TRBV7-9 with TRBJ1-3; no clear D gene. The CDR3 contains 14 residues. V lost 4 bases, J lost 11 bases, and 18 bases lay in between. Germline CDR1 is SEHNR and CDR2 is FQNEAQ (reference sequence). CDR3 nucleotides: TGTGCCAGCAGCTCCCATGGGCGGTCGGCCGCCATATATTTT. Its translation is CASSSHGRSAAIYF.

The chain combines TRBV14 with TRBJ1-2; D gene ambiguous. CDR3 length: 13 amino acids. The ends were cut back, 4 bases at V and 4 bases at J, with 10 bases in the middle. The V gene's germline CDR1 is SGHDN and CDR2 FVKESK. The CDR3 sequence is CASSRGSFYGYTF. In nucleotides, the CDR3 is TGTGCCAGCAGCCGAGGGTCCTTCTATGGCTACACCTTC.

This chain links TRBV7-7 with TRBJ2-7; weak D call: TRBD1 (6 bases). Looked up from germline, CDR1 is SSHAT and CDR2 is FNYEAQ (reference sequence). The CDR3 loop spans 13 amino acids. Trimming took 5 bases from V and 2 from J, leaving 10 bases between them. The DNA for the CDR3 is TGTGCCAGCAGCGTAGGACAGACCTACGAGCAGTACTTC. This translates into CASSVGQTYEQYF. The complete variable domain, with remaining parts taken from reference TRBV7-7 and TRBJ2-7, reads GAGVSQSPRYKVTKRGQDVTLRCDPISSHATLYWYQQALGQGPEFLTYFNYEAQPDKSGLPSDRFSAERPEGSISTLTIQRTEQRDSAMYRCASSVGQTYEQYFGPGTRLTVT.

Here the CDR3 reads CASSISGSSDTQYF. The DNA for the CDR3 is TGTGCCAGTAGTATAAGCGGGAGCTCAGATACGCAGTATTTT. The chain employs TRBV19 and TRBJ2-3, with 8 bases matching TRBD2. This CDR3 has 14 residues. With V trimmed by 2 bases and J by 4 bases, 2 bases remained unmatched. CDR1 LNHDA and CDR2 SQIVND come from the germline V gene (reference sequence).

V and J are TRBV28 and TRBJ2-1, with unresolved D. The V gene lost 3 bases and the J gene lost 7 bases, with 13 bases spanning the gap. There are 14 residues in the CDR3. Germline V gene lookup returns CDR1 MDHEN and CDR2 SYDVKM. CDR3 region: CASSFSGVKNEQFF. DNA for the CDR3: TGTGCCAGCAGTTTCTCTGGGGTTAAGAATGAGCAGTTCTTC.

The genes are TRBV10-3 and TRBJ2-1, with no clear D. V was shortened by 8 bases and J by 8 bases, with 22 bases between the two germline ends. The CDR3 has 15 residues. Germline CDR1 is ENHRY and CDR2 is SYGVKD. The CDR3 reads CAIRPEKLTLHEQFF. The CDR3 bases are TGTGCCATCCGACCAGAGAAGCTCACGCTCCATGAGCAGTTCTTC.

This clone appeared once. The chain employs TRBV6-5 and TRBJ2-7; perhaps TRBD1 as D (5 bases). The CDR3 spans 14 residues. V lost 7 bases and J lost 0, with 13 bases in between. Germline loops: CDR1 MNHEY, CDR2 SVGAGI. The CDR3, as DNA: TGTGCCAGCACCAAGTGGGGCCCCTCCTACGAGCAGTACTTC. Translating gives CASTKWGPSYEQYF.

The chain carries TRBV27 and TRBJ1-3; 12 bases align to TRBD1. CDR1 is MNHEY, CDR2 SMNVEV, per germline (reference sequence). V lost 7 bases, J lost 4 bases, and 11 bases stayed unmatched. The CDR3 spans 17 residues. CDR3 in DNA: TGTGCCAGCAACGGGACAGGGGGCGCAAGGACGGGAAACACCATATATTTT. This encodes CASNGTGGARTGNTIYF.

The chain has TRBV28 and TRBJ1-2; the D is unclear. V gave up 1 base and J gave up 4 bases, with 4 bases separating them. The length of the CDR3 is 12 residues. Germline assignment: CDR1 MDHEN and CDR2 SYDVKM. This CDR3 reads CASSLSSYGYTF. The CDR3 coding sequence is TGTGCCAGCAGTTTATCCAGCTATGGCTACACCTTC.

This chain joins TRBV7-9 and TRBJ2-3; 11 bases match TRBD2. Unmatched junction bases numbered 2, after V lost 5 bases and J lost 1 base. This CDR3 has 15 residues. Germline V gene sequence: CDR1 SEHNR, CDR2 FQNEAQ (reference sequence). For the CDR3, the DNA is TGTGCCAGCAGCCAACTAGCGGGGGGCACAGATACGCAGTATTTT. It is translated as CASSQLAGGTDTQYF.